This T cell receptor beta chain was recovered during a study of shared clonotypes between healthy human individuals (dated by TCRdb to 2020 to 2022). Study-wide context: The cohort included three men and a couple of women between 18 and 49 years of age. For each donor, CD4 naive and CD4 memory were each run on three plates, CD8 naive on two plates, and CD8 memory on one plate. To estimate repertoire size and how much clonotypes are shared between individuals, the study performed deep sequencing of blood TCR repertoires from roughly five healthy adults. To increase sequencing depth and limit assay-specific biases, different laboratories used diverse techniques to prepare libraries and sequence TCR repertoires. Between about 0.8 and 9 billion PBMCs per donor were obtained by leukapheresis.

A note on this clone: Its cognate antigen has yet to be identified. Compared with germline, one end of the junction differs, possibly owing to a read error.

CDR1 and CDR2 (LGHNA, YSLEER) derive from the germline V gene. The CDR3 goes from the cysteine to the phenylalanine over 17 residues. Only the CDR3 DNA stays, 51 bases, in frame from base 1. Donors were healthy HIV-negative adults with no recently reported acute infections or vaccinations. Every donor was a Caucasian adult residing in Nashville, Tennessee, USA. Magnetic negative selection was used to enrich CD4+ T cells, after which naive cells were positively selected on CD45RA and the negative fraction became the memory subset. Blood was obtained by leukapheresis, after which PBMCs were separated by Ficoll-Histopaque density gradient centrifugation and cryopreserved in liquid nitrogen vapor phase. Analytical flow cytometry was used to check the purity and quantity of every magnetically sorted T cell population. Each sorted fraction had its genomic DNA isolated and then quantified by UV absorbance on a Nanodrop 2000c.

TCR CDR3 regions were amplified from genomic DNA by multiplex PCR using the deep immunoSEQ assay. Extracted genomic DNA from each cell subset was distributed evenly across all wells of several immunoSEQ 96-well plates, and each plate was treated as a replicate. Each replicate PCR for sorted subsets received about 220 ng genomic DNA, equal to about 30,000 T cell genomes. Purified libraries were quantified with a Qubit 3.0 fluorometer, sized on a Bioanalyzer 2100, and re-quantified with the KAPA Library Quantification kit. Each immunoSEQ 96-well plate was sequenced on its own single-read 150-cycle Illumina NextSeq 550 flow cell. In the source study's methods: Because the immunoSEQ output held only junctional sequences and lacked quality scores, the filtering could not match the filtering applied to full-length reads. Sequences were annotated with PyIR, a Python wrapper for IgBLAST v1.9, and V/J genes and CDR3 were assigned using IMGT germline references. Any read was removed if the V/J assignment was weak (E-value above 1e-6), the CDR3 was missing, or the read contained stop codons, out-of-frame junctions, or ambiguous translated residues. V3J clonotypes were defined by identical inferred V gene, J gene, and CDR3 amino acid sequence. To compute the percentage overlap between repertoires, the number of shared unique clonotypes was divided by the size of the smaller repertoire. RTK rarefaction, the Chao1 estimator, and Recon v2.1 estimates of unobserved clonotypes were used to assess repertoire richness. Generation probabilities were computed with OLGA for all TCRbeta clonotypes obtained by the gDNA method from four donors. TCRdb took this table from immuneACCESS and kept in-frame rearrangements with V and J called. Such tables lack part of the clones; where checked against another copy, unresolved V genes explain under half of the gap, and the rest is unexplained. Clone size and V and J calls were adopted from that table, with D and trimming inferred from the DNA. The sample table records 2 million to 2.5 million clones; around 95% of these occur just once. The ten largest clonotypes hold more than 0.1% of the sample.

What the study reported, not specific to this receptor: When four donors were compared, the shared fraction of clonotypes was 5% to 6.5% for naive CD4, approximately 3.5% for naive CD8, 2% to 2.5% for memory CD4, and approximately 0.4% for memory CD8. Pairwise subsampling indicated that sequencing depth was expected to affect the degree of clonotype sharing among donors. Naive subsets generally had larger estimated clonotype richness than memory subsets. Compared with non-shared clonotypes, clonotypes shared by all four sorted-subset donors had higher generation probabilities. Only blood was sampled, and tissue TCR repertoires likely differ from those in blood. Because the study included a small number of donors, the genetic and exposure-history diversity represented was limited. Even with the large sequencing depth, rarefaction of the sorted-subset datasets indicated that sequencing was incomplete.

The sequencing input was naive CD4+ T cells sorted from blood. This specimen's cell subset or site label, interpreted: CD45RA+ positively selected. The rearrangement combines TRBV4-3 with TRBJ1-6; 9 bases in the junction line up with TRBD1. This TCR came from a man between 18 and 35 years old in good health. CDR3 loop: CASSQDISGQGNSRVYF. The nucleotide sequence is TGCGCCAGCAGCCAAGACATTTCGGGACAGGGAAATTCCAGGGTTTACTTT.